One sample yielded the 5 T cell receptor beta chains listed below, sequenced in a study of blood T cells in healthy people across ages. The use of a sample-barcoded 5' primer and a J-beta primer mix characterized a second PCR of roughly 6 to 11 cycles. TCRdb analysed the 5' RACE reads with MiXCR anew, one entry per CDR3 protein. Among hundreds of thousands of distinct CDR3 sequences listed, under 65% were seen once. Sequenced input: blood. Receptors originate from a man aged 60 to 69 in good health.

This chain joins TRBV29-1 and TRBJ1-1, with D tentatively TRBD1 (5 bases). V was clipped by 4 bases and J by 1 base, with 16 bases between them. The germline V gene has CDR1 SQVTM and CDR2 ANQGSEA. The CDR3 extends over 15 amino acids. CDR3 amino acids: CSVVRSTGPNTEAFF. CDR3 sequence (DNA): TGCAGCGTTGTAAGGTCAACGGGACCGAACACTGAAGCTTTCTTT.

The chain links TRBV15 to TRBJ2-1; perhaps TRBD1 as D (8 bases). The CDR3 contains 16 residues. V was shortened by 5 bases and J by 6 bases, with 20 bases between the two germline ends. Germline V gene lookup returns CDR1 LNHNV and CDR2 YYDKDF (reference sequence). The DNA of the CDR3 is TGTGCCACCAGCTTTCGGCGGGGGACAGGAGGCAATGAGCAGTTCTTC. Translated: CATSFRRGTGGNEQFF.

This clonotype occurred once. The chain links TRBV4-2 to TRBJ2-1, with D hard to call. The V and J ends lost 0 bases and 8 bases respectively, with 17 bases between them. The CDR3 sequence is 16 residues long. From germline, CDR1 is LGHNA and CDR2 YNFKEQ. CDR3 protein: CASSQERQALRDEQFF. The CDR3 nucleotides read TGTGCCAGCAGCCAAGAACGGCAGGCGCTAAGGGATGAGCAGTTCTTC.

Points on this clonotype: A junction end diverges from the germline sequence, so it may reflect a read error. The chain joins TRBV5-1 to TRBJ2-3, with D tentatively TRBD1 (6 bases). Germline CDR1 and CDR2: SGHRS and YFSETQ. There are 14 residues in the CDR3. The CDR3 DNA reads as TGCGCCAGCAACTTGGCACAGGGAACAGATACGCAGTATTTT. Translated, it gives CASNLAQGTDTQYF.

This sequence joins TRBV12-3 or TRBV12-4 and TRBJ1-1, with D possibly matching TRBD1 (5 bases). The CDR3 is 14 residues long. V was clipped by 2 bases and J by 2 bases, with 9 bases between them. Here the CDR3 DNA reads TGTGCCAGCAGTTTACTTGGGGCCAACACTGAAGCTTTCTTT. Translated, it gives CASSLLGANTEAFF.